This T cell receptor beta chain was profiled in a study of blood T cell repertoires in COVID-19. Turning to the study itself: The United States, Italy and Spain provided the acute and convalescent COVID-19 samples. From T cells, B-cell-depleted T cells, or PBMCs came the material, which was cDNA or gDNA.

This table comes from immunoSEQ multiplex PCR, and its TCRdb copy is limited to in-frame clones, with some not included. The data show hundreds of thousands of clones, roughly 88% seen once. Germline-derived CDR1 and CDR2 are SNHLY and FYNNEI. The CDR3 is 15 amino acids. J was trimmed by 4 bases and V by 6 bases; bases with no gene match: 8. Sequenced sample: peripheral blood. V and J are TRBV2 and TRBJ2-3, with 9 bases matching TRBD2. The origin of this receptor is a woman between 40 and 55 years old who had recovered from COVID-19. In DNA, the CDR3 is TGTGCCAGCAGCAGCAGGCTAGCGGGACCAGATACGCAGTATTTT. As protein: CASSSRLAGPDTQYF.